This T cell receptor beta chain came from a study of T-cell memory formation after mild COVID-19. This clonotype has ten or more counts. V lost 2 bases to trimming and J lost 8 bases, with 6 bases between them. Germline V gene data show CDR1 as SEHNR and CDR2 as FQNEAQ (reference sequence). This CDR3 region has 11 residues. TCRdb processed the 5' RACE reads anew with MiXCR; each CDR3 protein has one entry. The repertoire includes around 200,000 distinct CDR3 sequences, under 12% of them detected once, and 3% to 3.5% sits in the top ten. Sequenced sample: PBMCs or a T cell subset sorted from them (not recorded which). V and J are TRBV7-9 and TRBJ1-2; no firm D call. This receptor was identified in a man aged 18 to 30 who had mild COVID-19 (a few samples of this study predate the infection). Cell type and time point are not known. CDR3: CASSLTAGYTF. As DNA, the CDR3 is TGTGCCAGCAGCTTAACAGCCGGCTACACCTTC.